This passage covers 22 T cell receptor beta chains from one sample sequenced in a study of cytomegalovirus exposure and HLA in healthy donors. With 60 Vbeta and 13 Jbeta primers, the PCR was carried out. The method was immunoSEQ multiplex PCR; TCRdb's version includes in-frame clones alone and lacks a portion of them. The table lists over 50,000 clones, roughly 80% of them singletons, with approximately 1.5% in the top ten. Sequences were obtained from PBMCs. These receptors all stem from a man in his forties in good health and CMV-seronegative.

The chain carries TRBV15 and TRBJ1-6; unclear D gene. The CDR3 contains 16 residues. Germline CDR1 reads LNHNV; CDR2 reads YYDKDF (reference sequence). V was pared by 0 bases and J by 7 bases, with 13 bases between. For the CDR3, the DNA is TGTGCCACCAGCAGAGAGTATGGGAGTGGGAATTCACCCCTCCACTTT. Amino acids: CATSREYGSGNSPLHF.

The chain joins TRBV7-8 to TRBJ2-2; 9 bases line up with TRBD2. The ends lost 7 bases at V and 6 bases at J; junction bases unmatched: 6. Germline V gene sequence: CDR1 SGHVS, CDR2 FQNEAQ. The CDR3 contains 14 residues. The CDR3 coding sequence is TGTGCCAGCAAAATAGCGGGGGCCTCCGGGGAGCTGTTTTTT. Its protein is CASKIAGASGELFF.

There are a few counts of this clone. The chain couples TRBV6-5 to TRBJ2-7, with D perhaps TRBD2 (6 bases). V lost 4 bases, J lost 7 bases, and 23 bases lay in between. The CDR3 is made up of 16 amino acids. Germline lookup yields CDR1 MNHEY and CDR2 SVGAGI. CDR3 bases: TGTGCCAGCAGTTCTACCTGGGACGGGAGCTCGGGAGAGCAGTACTTC. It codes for CASSSTWDGSSGEQYF.

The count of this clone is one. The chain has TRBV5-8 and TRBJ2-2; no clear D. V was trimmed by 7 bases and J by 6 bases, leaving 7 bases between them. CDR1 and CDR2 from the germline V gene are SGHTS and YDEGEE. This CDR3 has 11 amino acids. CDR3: CASGWPGELFF. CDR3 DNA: TGTGCCAGCGGCTGGCCCGGGGAGCTGTTTTTT.

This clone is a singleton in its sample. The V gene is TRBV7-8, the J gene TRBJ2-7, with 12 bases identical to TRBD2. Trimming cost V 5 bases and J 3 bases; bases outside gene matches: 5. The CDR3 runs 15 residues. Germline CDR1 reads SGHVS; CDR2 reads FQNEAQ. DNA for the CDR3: TGTGCCAGCAGCCGCCTGACTAGCGGGGGCTACGAGCAGTACGTC. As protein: CASSRLTSGGYEQYV.

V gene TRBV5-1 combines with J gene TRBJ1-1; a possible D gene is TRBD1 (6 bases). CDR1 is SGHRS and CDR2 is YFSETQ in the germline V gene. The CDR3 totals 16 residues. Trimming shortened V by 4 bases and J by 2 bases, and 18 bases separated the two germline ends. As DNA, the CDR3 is TGCGCCAGCAGCCCGGACGGAACAGGGCTTAACACTGAAGCTTTCTTT. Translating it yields CASSPDGTGLNTEAFF.

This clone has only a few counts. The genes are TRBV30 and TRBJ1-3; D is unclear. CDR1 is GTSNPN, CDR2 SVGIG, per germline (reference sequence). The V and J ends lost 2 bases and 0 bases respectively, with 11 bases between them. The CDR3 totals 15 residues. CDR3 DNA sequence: TGTGCCTGGAGTTTGGGCAGGTCCTCTGGAAACACCATATATTTT. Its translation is CAWSLGRSSGNTIYF. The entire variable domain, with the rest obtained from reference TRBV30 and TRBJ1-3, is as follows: SQTIHQWPATLVQPVGSPLSLECTVEGTSNPNLYWYRQAAGRGLQLLFYSVGIGQISSEVPQNLSASRPQDRQFILSSKKLLLSDSGFYLCAWSLGRSSGNTIYFGEGSWLTVV.

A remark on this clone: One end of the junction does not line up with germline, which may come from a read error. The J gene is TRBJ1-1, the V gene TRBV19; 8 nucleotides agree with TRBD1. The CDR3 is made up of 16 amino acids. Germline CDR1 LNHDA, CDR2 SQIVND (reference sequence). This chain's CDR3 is CASRDFSGQENAEAFF. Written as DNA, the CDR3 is TGTGCCAGTAGGGACTTCTCGGGACAGGAGAACGCTGAAGCTTTCTTT.

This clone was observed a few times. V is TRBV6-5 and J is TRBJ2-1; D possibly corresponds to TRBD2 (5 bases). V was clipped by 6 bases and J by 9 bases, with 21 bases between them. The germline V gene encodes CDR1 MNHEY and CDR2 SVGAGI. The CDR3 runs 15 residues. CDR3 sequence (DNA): TGTGCCAGCAGCAGCCGTCCCCATGAGGGTAGTGAGCAGTTCTTC. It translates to CASSSRPHEGSEQFF.

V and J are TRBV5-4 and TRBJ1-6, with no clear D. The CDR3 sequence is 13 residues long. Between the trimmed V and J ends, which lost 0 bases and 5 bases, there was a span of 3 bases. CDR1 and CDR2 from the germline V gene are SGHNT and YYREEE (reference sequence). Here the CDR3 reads CASSLVDNSPLHF. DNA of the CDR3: TGTGCCAGCAGCTTGGTCGATAATTCACCCCTCCACTTT. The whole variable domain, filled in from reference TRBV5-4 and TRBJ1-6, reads ETGVTQSPTHLIKTRGQQVTLRCSSQSGHNTVSWYQQALGQGPQFIFQYYREEENGRGNFPPRFSGLQFPNYSSELNVNALELDDSALYLCASSLVDNSPLHFGNGTRLTVT.

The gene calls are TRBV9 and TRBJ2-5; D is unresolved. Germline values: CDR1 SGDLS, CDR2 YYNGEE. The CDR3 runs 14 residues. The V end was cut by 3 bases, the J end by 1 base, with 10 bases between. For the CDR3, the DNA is TGTGCCAGCAGCGGAGTTGGTTTCCAAGAGACCCAGTACTTC. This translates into CASSGVGFQETQYF.

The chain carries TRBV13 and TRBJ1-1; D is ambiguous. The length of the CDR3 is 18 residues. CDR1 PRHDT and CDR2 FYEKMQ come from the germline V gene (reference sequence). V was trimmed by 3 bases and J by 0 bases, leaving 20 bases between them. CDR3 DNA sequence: TGTGCCAGCAGCTTGTACGGCCCCGGGAGGTCCCTGAACACTGAAGCTTTCTTT. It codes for CASSLYGPGRSLNTEAFF.

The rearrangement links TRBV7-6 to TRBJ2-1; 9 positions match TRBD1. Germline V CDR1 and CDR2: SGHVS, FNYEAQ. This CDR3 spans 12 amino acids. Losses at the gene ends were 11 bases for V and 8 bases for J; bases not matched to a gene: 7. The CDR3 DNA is TGTGCCGGGACAGGGTTAATTTATGAGCAGTTCTTC. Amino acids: CAGTGLIYEQFF. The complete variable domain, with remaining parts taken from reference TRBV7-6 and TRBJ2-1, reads GAGVSQSPRYKVTKRGQDVALRCDPISGHVSLYWYRQALGQGPEFLTYFNYEAQQDKSGLPNDRFSAERPEGSISTLTIQRTEQRDSAMYRCAGTGLIYEQFFGPGTRLTVL.

DNA of the CDR3: TGTGCCAGCAGCGCTGAGAACTACGAGCAGTACTTC. Amino acid sequence: CASSAENYEQYF. This rearrangement joins TRBV7-9 to TRBJ2-7; D uncertain. Germline CDR1 SEHNR, CDR2 FQNEAQ (reference sequence). Trimming cost V 5 bases and J 3 bases, with 8 bases left between them. CDR3 length: 12 amino acids.

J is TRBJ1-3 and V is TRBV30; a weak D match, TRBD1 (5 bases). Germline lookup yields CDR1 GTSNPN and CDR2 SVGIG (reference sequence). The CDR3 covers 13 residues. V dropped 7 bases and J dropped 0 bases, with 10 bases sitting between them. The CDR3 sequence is CASTVDSGNTIYF. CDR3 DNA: TGTGCCTCGACAGTTGACTCTGGAAACACCATATATTTT.

The CDR3 DNA sequence: TGTGCCAGCAGTGTCGCCCGCAGTGAAGCTTTCTTT. Amino acids: CASSVARSEAFF. The chain carries TRBV2 and TRBJ1-1; D not certain. The germline V gene encodes CDR1 SNHLY and CDR2 FYNNEI. The CDR3 length is 12 residues. V dropped 4 bases and J dropped 7 bases, with 10 bases sitting between them.

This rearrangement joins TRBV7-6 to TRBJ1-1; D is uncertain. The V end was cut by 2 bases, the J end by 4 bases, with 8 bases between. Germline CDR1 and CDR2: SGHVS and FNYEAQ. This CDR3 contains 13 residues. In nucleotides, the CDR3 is TGTGCCAGCAGCTTATCTGAGGGCACTGAAGCTTTCTTT. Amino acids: CASSLSEGTEAFF. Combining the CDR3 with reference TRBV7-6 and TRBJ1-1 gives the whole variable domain GAGVSQSPRYKVTKRGQDVALRCDPISGHVSLYWYRQALGQGPEFLTYFNYEAQQDKSGLPNDRFSAERPEGSISTLTIQRTEQRDSAMYRCASSLSEGTEAFFGQGTRLTVV.

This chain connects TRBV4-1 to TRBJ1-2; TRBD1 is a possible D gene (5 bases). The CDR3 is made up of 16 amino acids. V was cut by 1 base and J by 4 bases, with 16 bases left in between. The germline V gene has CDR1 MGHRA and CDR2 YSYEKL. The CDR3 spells CASSQGPGSGGYGYTF. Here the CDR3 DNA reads TGCGCCAGCAGCCAAGGGCCCGGTAGCGGGGGCTATGGCTACACCTTC.

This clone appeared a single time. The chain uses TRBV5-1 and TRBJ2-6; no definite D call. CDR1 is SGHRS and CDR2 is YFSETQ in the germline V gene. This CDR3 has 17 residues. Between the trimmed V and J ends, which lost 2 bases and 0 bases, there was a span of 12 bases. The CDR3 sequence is CASSFLYQRSGANVLTF. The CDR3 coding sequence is TGCGCCAGCAGCTTTTTATATCAGCGCTCTGGGGCCAACGTCCTGACTTTC. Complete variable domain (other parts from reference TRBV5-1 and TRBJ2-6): KAGVTQTPRYLIKTRGQQVTLSCSPISGHRSVSWYQQTPGQGLQFLFEYFSETQRNKGNFPGRFSGRQFSNSRSEMNVSTLELGDSALYLCASSFLYQRSGANVLTFGAGSRLTVL.

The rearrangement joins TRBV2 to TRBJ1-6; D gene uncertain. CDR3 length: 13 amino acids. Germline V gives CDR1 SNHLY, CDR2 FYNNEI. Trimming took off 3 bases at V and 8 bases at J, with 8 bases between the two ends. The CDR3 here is CASSERRDSPLHF. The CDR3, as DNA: TGTGCCAGCAGTGAGAGACGGGATTCACCCCTCCACTTT.

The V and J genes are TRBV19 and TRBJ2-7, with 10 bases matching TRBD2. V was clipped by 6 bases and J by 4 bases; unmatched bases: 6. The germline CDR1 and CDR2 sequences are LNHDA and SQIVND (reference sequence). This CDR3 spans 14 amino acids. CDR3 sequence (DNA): TGTGCCAGTAGCCAACTAGCGGGGCCGTACGAGCAGTACTTC. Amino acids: CASSQLAGPYEQYF. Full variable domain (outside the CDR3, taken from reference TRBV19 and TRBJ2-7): DGGITQSPKYLFRKEGQNVTLSCEQNLNHDAMYWYRQDPGQGLRLIYYSQIVNDFQKGDIAEGYSVSREKKESFPLTVTSAQKNPTAFYLCASSQLAGPYEQYFGPGTRLTVT.

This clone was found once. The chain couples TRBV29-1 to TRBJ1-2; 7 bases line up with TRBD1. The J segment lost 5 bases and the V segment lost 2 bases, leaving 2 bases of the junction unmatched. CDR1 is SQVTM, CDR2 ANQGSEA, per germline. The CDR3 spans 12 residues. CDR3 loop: CSVEPRGYGYTF. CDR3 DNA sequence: TGCAGCGTTGAACCCAGGGGGTATGGCTACACCTTC. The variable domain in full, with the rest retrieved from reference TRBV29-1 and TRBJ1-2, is SAVISQKPSRDICQRGTSLTIQCQVDSQVTMMFWYRQQPGQSLTLIATANQGSEATYESGFVIDKFPISRPNLTFSTLTVSNMSPEDSSIYLCSVEPRGYGYTFGSGTRLTVV.